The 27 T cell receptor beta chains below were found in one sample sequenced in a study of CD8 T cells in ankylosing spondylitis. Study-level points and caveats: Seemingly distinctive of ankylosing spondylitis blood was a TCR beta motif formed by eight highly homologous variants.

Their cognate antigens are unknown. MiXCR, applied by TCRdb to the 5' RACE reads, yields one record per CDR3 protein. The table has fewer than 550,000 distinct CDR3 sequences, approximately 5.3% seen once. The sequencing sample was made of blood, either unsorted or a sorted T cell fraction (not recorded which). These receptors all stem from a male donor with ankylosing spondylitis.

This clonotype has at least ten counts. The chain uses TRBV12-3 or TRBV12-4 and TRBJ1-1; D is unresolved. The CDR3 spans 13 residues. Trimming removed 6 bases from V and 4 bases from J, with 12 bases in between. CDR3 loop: CASSPRGLTEAFF. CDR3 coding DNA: TGTGCCAGCAGCCCCCGAGGGCTCACTGAAGCTTTCTTT.

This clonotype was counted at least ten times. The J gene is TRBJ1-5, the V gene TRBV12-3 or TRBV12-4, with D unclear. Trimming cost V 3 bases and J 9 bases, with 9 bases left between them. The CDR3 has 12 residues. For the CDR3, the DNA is TGTGCCAGCAGTTTCCAACCCATGCCCCAGCATTTT. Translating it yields CASSFQPMPQHF.

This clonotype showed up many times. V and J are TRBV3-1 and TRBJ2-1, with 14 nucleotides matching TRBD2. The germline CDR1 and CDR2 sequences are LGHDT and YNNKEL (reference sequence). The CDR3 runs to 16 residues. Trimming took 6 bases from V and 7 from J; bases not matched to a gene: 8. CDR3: CASRRLAGGPGNEQFF. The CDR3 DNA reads TGTGCCAGCAGGCGACTAGCGGGAGGGCCGGGAAATGAGCAGTTCTTC.

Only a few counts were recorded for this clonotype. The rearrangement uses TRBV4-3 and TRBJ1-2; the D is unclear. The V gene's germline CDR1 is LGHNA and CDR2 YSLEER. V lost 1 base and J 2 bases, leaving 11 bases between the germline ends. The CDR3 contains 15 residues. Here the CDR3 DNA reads TGCGCCAGCAGCCAAGTTTGGGTCGTAAACTATGGCTACACCTTC. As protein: CASSQVWVVNYGYTF.

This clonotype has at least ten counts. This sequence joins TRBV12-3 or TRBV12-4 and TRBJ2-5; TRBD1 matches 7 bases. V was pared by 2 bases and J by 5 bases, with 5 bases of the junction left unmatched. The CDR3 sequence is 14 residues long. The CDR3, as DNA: TGTGCCAGCAGTTTAAGTCAGGGGGTTGAGACCCAGTACTTC. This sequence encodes CASSLSQGVETQYF.

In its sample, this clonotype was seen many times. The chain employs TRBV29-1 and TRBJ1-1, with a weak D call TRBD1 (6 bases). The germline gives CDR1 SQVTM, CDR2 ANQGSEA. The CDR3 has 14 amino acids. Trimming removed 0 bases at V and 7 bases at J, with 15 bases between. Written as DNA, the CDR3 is TGCAGCGTTGAAGATAGAGGGGGGCTCGGTGAAGCTTTCTTT. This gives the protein CSVEDRGGLGEAFF.

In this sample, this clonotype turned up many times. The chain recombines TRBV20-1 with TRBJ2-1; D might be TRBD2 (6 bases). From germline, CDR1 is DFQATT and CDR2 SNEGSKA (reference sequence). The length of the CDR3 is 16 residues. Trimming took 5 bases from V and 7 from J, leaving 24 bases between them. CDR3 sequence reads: CSASHYQRAPGNEQFF. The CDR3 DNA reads TGCAGTGCTTCGCACTACCAGCGGGCCCCGGGGAATGAGCAGTTCTTC.

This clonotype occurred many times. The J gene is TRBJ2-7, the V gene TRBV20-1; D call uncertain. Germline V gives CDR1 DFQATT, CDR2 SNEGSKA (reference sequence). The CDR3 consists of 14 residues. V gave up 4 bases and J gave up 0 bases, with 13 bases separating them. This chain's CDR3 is CSATQPLNSYEQYF. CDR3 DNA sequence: TGCAGTGCTACTCAGCCCCTAAACTCCTACGAGCAGTACTTC.

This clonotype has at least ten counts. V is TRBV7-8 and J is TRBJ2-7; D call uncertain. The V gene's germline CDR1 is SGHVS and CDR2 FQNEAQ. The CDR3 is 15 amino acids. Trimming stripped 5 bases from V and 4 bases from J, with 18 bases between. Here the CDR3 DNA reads TGTGCCAGCAGCCGAGAGACTGCACGGACGTACGAGCAGTACTTC. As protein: CASSRETARTYEQYF.

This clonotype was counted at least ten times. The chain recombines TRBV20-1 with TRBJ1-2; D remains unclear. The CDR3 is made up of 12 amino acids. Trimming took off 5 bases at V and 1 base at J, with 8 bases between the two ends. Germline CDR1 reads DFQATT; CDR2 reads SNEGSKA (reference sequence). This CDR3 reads CSALFLNYGYTF. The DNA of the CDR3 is TGCAGTGCTTTATTCCTTAACTATGGCTACACCTTC.

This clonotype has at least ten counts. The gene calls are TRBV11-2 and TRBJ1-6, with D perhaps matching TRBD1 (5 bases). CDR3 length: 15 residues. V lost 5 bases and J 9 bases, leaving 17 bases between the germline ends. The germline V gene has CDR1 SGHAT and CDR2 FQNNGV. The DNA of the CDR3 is TGTGCCAGCAGCCGCTCAGGAGGGGACGGTTCACCCCTCCACTTT. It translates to CASSRSGGDGSPLHF. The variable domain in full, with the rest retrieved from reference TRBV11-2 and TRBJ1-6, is EAGVAQSPRYKIIEKRQSVAFWCNPISGHATLYWYQQILGQGPKLLIQFQNNGVVDDSQLPKDRFSAERLKGVDSTLKIQPAKLEDSAVYLCASSRSGGDGSPLHFGNGTRLTVT.

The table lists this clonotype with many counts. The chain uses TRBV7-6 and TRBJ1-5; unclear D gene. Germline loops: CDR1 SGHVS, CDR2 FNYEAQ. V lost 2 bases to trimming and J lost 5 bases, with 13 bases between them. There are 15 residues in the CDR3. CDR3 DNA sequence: TGTGCCAGCAGCTTACGGCCGGGATTCGATCAGCCCCAGCATTTT. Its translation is CASSLRPGFDQPQHF.

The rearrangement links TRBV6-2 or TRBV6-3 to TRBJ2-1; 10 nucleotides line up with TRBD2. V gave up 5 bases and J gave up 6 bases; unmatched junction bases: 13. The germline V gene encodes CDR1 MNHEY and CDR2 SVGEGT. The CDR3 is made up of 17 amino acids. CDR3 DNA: TGTGCCAGCAGTCAACCGGTGTCTAGCGGGAGTATCAATGAGCAGTTCTTC. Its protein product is CASSQPVSSGSINEQFF.

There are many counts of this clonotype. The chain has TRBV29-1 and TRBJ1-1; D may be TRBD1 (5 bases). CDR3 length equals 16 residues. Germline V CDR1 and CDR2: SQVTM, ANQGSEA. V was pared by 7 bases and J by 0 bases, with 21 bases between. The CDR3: CSANSWGRGLNTEAFF. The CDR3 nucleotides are TGCAGCGCCAATTCCTGGGGGAGGGGACTGAACACTGAAGCTTTCTTT.

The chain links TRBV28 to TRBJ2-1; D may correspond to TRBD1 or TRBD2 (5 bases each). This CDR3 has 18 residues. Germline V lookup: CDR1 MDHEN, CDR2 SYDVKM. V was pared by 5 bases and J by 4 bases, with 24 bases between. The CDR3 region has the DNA TGTGCCAGCAGTCCTCCCCCACGGGACGGCGAGGCTTACAATGAGCAGTTCTTC. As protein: CASSPPPRDGEAYNEQFF. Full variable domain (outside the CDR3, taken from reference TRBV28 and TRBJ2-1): DVKVTQSSRYLVKRTGEKVFLECVQDMDHENMFWYRQDPGLGLRLIYFSYDVKMKEKGDIPEGYSVSREKKERFSLILESASTNQTSMYLCASSPPPRDGEAYNEQFFGPGTRLTVL.

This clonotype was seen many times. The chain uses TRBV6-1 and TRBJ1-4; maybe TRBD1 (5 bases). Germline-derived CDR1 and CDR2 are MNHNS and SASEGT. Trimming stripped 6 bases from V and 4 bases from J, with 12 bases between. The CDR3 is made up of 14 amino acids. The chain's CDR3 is CASSRDGHNEKLFF. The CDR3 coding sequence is TGTGCCAGCAGCCGGGACGGCCATAATGAAAAACTGTTTTTT.

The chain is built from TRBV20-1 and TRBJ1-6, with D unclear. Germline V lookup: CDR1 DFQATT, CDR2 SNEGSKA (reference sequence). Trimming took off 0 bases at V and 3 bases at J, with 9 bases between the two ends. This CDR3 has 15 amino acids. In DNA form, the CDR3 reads TGCAGTGCTAGAGATGGAGGGATCTATAATTCACCCCTCCACTTT. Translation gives CSARDGGIYNSPLHF.

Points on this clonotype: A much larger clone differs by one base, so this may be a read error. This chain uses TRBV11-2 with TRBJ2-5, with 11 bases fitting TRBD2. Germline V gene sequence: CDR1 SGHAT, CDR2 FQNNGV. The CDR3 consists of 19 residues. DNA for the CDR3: TGTGCCAGCAACTTAGGAGGGACTAGCGGCCCCCAAAGGAAAGAGACCCAGTACTTC. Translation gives CASNLGGTSGPQRKETQYF.

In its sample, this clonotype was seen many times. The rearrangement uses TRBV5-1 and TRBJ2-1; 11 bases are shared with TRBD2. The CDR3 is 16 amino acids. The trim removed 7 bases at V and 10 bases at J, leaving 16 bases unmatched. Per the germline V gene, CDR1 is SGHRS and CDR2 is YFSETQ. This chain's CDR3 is CASHTLAGALPGEQFF. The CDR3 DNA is TGCGCCAGCCACACACTAGCGGGAGCGCTCCCAGGGGAGCAGTTCTTC.

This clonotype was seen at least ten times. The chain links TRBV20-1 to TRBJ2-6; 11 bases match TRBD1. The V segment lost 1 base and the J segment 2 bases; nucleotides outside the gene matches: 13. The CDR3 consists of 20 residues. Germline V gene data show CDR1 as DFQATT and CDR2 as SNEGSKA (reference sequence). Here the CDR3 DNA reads TGCAGTGCTAGAGTTCCCTCCGGGACAGGGGGTACGGCTGGGGCCAACGTCCTGACTTTC. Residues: CSARVPSGTGGTAGANVLTF.

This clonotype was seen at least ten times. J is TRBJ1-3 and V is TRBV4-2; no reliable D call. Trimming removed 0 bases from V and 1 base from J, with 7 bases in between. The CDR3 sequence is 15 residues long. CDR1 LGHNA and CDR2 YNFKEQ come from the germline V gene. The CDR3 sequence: CASSQDVVSGNTIYF. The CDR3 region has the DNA TGTGCCAGCAGCCAAGACGTGGTTTCTGGAAACACCATATATTTT.

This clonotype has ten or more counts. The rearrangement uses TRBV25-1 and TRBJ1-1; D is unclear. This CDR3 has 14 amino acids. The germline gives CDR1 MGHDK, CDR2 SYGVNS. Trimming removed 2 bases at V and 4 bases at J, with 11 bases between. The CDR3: CASSEIDHPTEAFF. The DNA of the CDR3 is TGTGCCAGCAGTGAAATTGACCACCCCACTGAAGCTTTCTTT.

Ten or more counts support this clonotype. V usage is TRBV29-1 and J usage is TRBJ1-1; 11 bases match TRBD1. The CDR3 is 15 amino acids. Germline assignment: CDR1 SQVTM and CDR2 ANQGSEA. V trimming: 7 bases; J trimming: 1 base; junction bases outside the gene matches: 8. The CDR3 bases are TGCAGCGCGAGGGACAGGGGGGGGTCGAACACTGAAGCTTTCTTT. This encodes CSARDRGGSNTEAFF.

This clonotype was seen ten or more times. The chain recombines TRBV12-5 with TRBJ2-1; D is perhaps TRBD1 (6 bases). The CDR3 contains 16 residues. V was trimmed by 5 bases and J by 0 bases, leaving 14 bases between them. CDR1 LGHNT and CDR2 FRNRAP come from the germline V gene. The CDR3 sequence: CASGPMGADSYNEQFF. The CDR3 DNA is TGTGCTAGTGGTCCAATGGGGGCTGACTCCTACAATGAGCAGTTCTTC.

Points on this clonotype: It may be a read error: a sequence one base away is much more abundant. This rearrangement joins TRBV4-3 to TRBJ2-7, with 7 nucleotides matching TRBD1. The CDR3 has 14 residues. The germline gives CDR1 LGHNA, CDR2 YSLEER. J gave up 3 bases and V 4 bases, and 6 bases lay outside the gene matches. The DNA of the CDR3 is TGCGCCAGCAGCCGAGGCAGGGGGTACTACGAGCAGTACTTC. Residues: CASSRGRGYYEQYF.

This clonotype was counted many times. CDR3 nucleotides: TGTGCCAGCAGTTACAGGGAGAACTATGGCTACACCTTC. It yields the protein CASSYRENYGYTF. The chain has TRBV6-2 or TRBV6-3 and TRBJ1-2, with D unresolved. There are 13 residues in the CDR3. The germline V and J ends were trimmed by 2 bases and 2 bases, with 6 bases remaining between them. Germline V gene sequence: CDR1 MNHEY, CDR2 SVGEGT.

CDR3 loop: CASSEVPTGPQHF. For the CDR3, the DNA is TGTGCCAGCAGTGAAGTGCCTACCGGGCCCCAGCATTTT. The chain couples TRBV6-1 to TRBJ1-5; D remains ambiguous. The V and J ends lost 1 base and 9 bases respectively, with 10 bases between them. The CDR3 length is 13 residues. The germline V gene encodes CDR1 MNHNS and CDR2 SASEGT.